These T cell receptor beta chains were read from a single sample in a study of beta chain features in type 1 diabetes. Data came from immunoSEQ multiplex PCR; TCRdb stores just in-frame clones and leaves some out. The sample has roughly 230,000 clones; 9.6% are singletons. Input material: naive CD4+ T cells from blood. These receptors all stem from a young woman in good health. Each CDR3 is given with its conserved first and last residue. The D gene is left open where the match is weak. The listing skips clone size in some rows; elsewhere it reads once, few, many or a size class.

j_gene: TRBJ2-3
d_gene: TRBD2
v_gene: TRBV30
abundance: .
len: 17
CDR3nt: TGTGCCTGGACCCCCGCGTCGGTAGCGGGGGTCACAGATACGCAGTATTTT
CDR3aa: CAWTPASVAGVTDTQYF

j_gene: TRBJ2-7
d_gene: TRBD2
v_gene: TRBV4-1
abundance: few
len: 17
CDR3nt: TGCGCCAGCAGCCAACAACATCTAGCGGGCCCGCTAAGCGAGCAGTACTTC
CDR3aa: CASSQQHLAGPLSEQYF

j_gene: TRBJ2-7
d_gene: TRBD2
v_gene: TRBV6-1
abundance: .
len: 14
CDR3nt: TGTGCCAGCAGTGCGACTAGCGGGGGCTACGAGCAGTACTTC
CDR3aa: CASSATSGGYEQYF

j_gene: TRBJ2-3
d_gene: .
v_gene: TRBV9
abundance: .
len: 13
CDR3nt: TGTGCCAGCAGCTCCCCTAGCACAGATACGCAGTATTTT
CDR3aa: CASSSPSTDTQYF

j_gene: TRBJ1-1
d_gene: .
v_gene: TRBV14
abundance: .
len: 14
CDR3nt: TGTGCCAGCAGCCTAGCCCAGGGAAACACTGAAGCTTTCTTT
CDR3aa: CASSLAQGNTEAFF

j_gene: TRBJ2-3
d_gene: .
v_gene: TRBV21-1
abundance: .
len: 15
CDR3nt: TGTGCCAGCAGCATTCCCTTGGGGGCCCCAGATACGCAGTATTTT
CDR3aa: CASSIPLGAPDTQYF

j_gene: TRBJ2-7
d_gene: .
v_gene: TRBV4-1
abundance: .
len: 21
CDR3nt: TGCGCCAGCAGCCAAGTGATGGTAGAACCGGCGACAGGACGGTTGTCATACGAGCAGTACTTC
CDR3aa: CASSQVMVEPATGRLSYEQYF

j_gene: TRBJ2-7
d_gene: .
v_gene: TRBV6-5
abundance: few
len: 11
CDR3nt: TGTGCCAGCAGTCAATCCGGTGAGCAGTACTTC
CDR3aa: CASSQSGEQYF

j_gene: TRBJ1-6
d_gene: .
v_gene: TRBV4-1
abundance: .
len: 16
CDR3nt: TGCGCCAGCAGCCAGATGGAGGCGGGACCCAATTCACCCCTCCACTTT
CDR3aa: CASSQMEAGPNSPLHF

j_gene: TRBJ2-7
d_gene: .
v_gene: TRBV12-5
abundance: .
len: 13
CDR3nt: TGTGCTAGTGGTTTGGGCGTCTCCTACGAGCAGTACTTC
CDR3aa: CASGLGVSYEQYF

j_gene: TRBJ2-3
d_gene: .
v_gene: TRBV5-6
abundance: few
len: 12
CDR3nt: TGTGCCAGCAGTACTTCTACAGATACGCAGTATTTT
CDR3aa: CASSTSTDTQYF

j_gene: TRBJ1-4
d_gene: .
v_gene: TRBV29-1
abundance: .
len: 15
CDR3nt: TGCAGCGTAGCACACACAGCGGGAGGTAATGAAAAACTGTTTTTT
CDR3aa: CSVAHTAGGNEKLFF

j_gene: TRBJ2-7
d_gene: .
v_gene: TRBV15
abundance: .
len: 14
CDR3nt: TGTGCCACCAGCTCGGCGACACTTACCTACGAGCAGTACTTC
CDR3aa: CATSSATLTYEQYF

j_gene: TRBJ2-2
d_gene: .
v_gene: TRBV5-4
abundance: .
len: 16
CDR3nt: TGTGCCAGCAGCTTGTGGGCCCAGCGGCACACCGGGGAGCTGTTTTTT
CDR3aa: CASSLWAQRHTGELFF

j_gene: TRBJ2-1
d_gene: .
v_gene: TRBV5-1
abundance: few
len: 15
CDR3nt: TGCGCCAGCAGCTTGGCGAGCCATAGTACGAATGAGCAGTTCTTC
CDR3aa: CASSLASHSTNEQFF

j_gene: TRBJ1-6
d_gene: .
v_gene: TRBV28
abundance: few
len: 13
CDR3nt: TGTGCCACCCTTGAGGGCCTTAATTCACCCCTCCACTTT
CDR3aa: CATLEGLNSPLHF

j_gene: TRBJ1-1
d_gene: .
v_gene: TRBV9
abundance: few
len: 15
CDR3nt: TGTGCCAGCAGCGCCGCCGGGACTCAGAACACTGAAGCTTTCTTT
CDR3aa: CASSAAGTQNTEAFF

j_gene: TRBJ2-3
d_gene: .
v_gene: TRBV4-1
abundance: few
len: 15
CDR3nt: TGCGCCAGCAGCCTCCTCGGAGGCCAGGCGGATACGCAGTATTTT
CDR3aa: CASSLLGGQADTQYF

j_gene: TRBJ2-1
d_gene: TRBD2
v_gene: TRBV18
abundance: few
len: 15
CDR3nt: TGTGCCAGCTCACCACGGCGGGGGTGGTACAATGAGCAGTTCTTC
CDR3aa: CASSPRRGWYNEQFF

j_gene: TRBJ2-5
d_gene: TRBD1
v_gene: TRBV6-5
abundance: .
len: 15
CDR3nt: TGTGCCAGCAGTTACGGGACAGGGCTCCAAGAGACCCAGTACTTC
CDR3aa: CASSYGTGLQETQYF

j_gene: TRBJ2-1
d_gene: TRBD1
v_gene: TRBV5-1
abundance: few
len: 13
CDR3nt: TGCGCCAGCAGCCCGGACAGGGGAGATGAGCAGTTCTTC
CDR3aa: CASSPDRGDEQFF

j_gene: TRBJ2-7
d_gene: .
v_gene: TRBV19
abundance: .
len: 11
CDR3nt: TGTGCCAGTAGTTTAGGGAGCGAGCAGTACTTC
CDR3aa: CASSLGSEQYF

j_gene: TRBJ2-3
d_gene: .
v_gene: TRBV7-2
abundance: many
len: 12
CDR3nt: TGTGCCAGCAGCTTAGACAGCCGTACGCAGTATTTT
CDR3aa: CASSLDSRTQYF

j_gene: TRBJ1-1
d_gene: .
v_gene: TRBV27
abundance: .
len: 15
CDR3nt: TGTGCCAGCAGCCCCCGTGGGGCTAGTAACACTGAAGCTTTCTTT
CDR3aa: CASSPRGASNTEAFF

j_gene: TRBJ1-1
d_gene: TRBD1
v_gene: TRBV5-1
abundance: few
len: 15
CDR3nt: TGCGCCAGCAGCGTCCAGGCCGGGACAGACACTGAAGCTTTCTTT
CDR3aa: CASSVQAGTDTEAFF

j_gene: TRBJ2-1
d_gene: .
v_gene: TRBV5-4
abundance: few
len: 15
CDR3nt: TGTGCCAGCAGCATAGGACAAAGCTCCTACAATGAGCAGTTCTTC
CDR3aa: CASSIGQSSYNEQFF

j_gene: TRBJ1-1
d_gene: .
v_gene: TRBV5-1
abundance: .
len: 14
CDR3nt: TGCGCCAGCAGCTTGGTGCGGCTGAACACTGAAGCTTTCTTT
CDR3aa: CASSLVRLNTEAFF

j_gene: TRBJ2-3
d_gene: TRBD2
v_gene: TRBV5-1
abundance: .
len: 15
CDR3nt: TGCGCCAGCAGCTCCCAGCGGGGGAAATCAGATACGCAGTATTTT
CDR3aa: CASSSQRGKSDTQYF

j_gene: TRBJ2-2
d_gene: .
v_gene: TRBV5-1
abundance: few
len: 14
CDR3nt: TGCGCCAGCAGTCGGGACACCGACACCGGGGAGCTGTTTTTT
CDR3aa: CASSRDTDTGELFF

j_gene: TRBJ1-5
d_gene: TRBD1
v_gene: TRBV7-2
abundance: many
len: 14
CDR3nt: TGTGCCAGCAGCCTCGACAGGGGGAGTCAGCCCCAGCATTTT
CDR3aa: CASSLDRGSQPQHF

j_gene: TRBJ2-3
d_gene: .
v_gene: TRBV9
abundance: few
len: 14
CDR3nt: TGTGCCAGCAGCGTAGCGTCCCTGACAGATACGCAGTATTTT
CDR3aa: CASSVASLTDTQYF

j_gene: TRBJ1-4
d_gene: TRBD1
v_gene: TRBV2
abundance: few
len: 14
CDR3nt: TGTGCCAGCAGATCACAGGGGGCGAGTGAAAAACTGTTTTTT
CDR3aa: CASRSQGASEKLFF

j_gene: TRBJ2-1
d_gene: .
v_gene: TRBV2
abundance: .
len: 15
CDR3nt: TGTGCCAGCAGGGGGGGACAGTACGCAAACAATGAGCAGTTCTTC
CDR3aa: CASRGGQYANNEQFF

j_gene: TRBJ2-7
d_gene: .
v_gene: TRBV6-1
abundance: few
len: 14
CDR3nt: TGTGCCAGCGGACGGGGAGTTAGTATCTACGAGCAGTACTTC
CDR3aa: CASGRGVSIYEQYF

j_gene: TRBJ2-3
d_gene: TRBD2
v_gene: TRBV4-1
abundance: many
len: 13
CDR3nt: TGCGCCAGCCAGCTAGCGGGTACAGATACGCAGTATTTT
CDR3aa: CASQLAGTDTQYF

j_gene: TRBJ2-3
d_gene: TRBD2
v_gene: TRBV4-1
abundance: .
len: 19
CDR3nt: TGCGCCAGCAGCCAAGACCCCCCCGGAGGCGGGGGGGCAACAGATACGCAGTATTTT
CDR3aa: CASSQDPPGGGGATDTQYF

j_gene: TRBJ2-7
d_gene: .
v_gene: TRBV30
abundance: .
len: 8
CDR3nt: TGTGCCTGCGGCGAGCAGTACTTC
CDR3aa: CACGEQYF

j_gene: TRBJ1-3
d_gene: .
v_gene: TRBV27
abundance: .
len: 19
CDR3nt: TGTGCCAGCAGTTTACGCGGCGGGGTCGCTCGTCCTTTCGGAAACACCATATATTTT
CDR3aa: CASSLRGGVARPFGNTIYF

j_gene: TRBJ2-1
d_gene: TRBD2
v_gene: TRBV5-1
abundance: .
len: 17
CDR3nt: TGCGCCAGCGGCCGGGGACTAGCGGGAGGGCCATTGAATGAGCAGTTCTTC
CDR3aa: CASGRGLAGGPLNEQFF

j_gene: TRBJ2-3
d_gene: TRBD2
v_gene: TRBV18
abundance: .
len: 17
CDR3nt: TGTGCCAGCTCACCAGTCCTCGTAGCGGGATCAACAGATACGCAGTATTTT
CDR3aa: CASSPVLVAGSTDTQYF

j_gene: TRBJ1-1
d_gene: .
v_gene: TRBV28
abundance: few
len: 14
CDR3nt: TGTGCCAGCAGTTTATTTCGGGTTAACACTGAAGCTTTCTTT
CDR3aa: CASSLFRVNTEAFF

j_gene: TRBJ1-6
d_gene: .
v_gene: TRBV19
abundance: .
len: 16
CDR3nt: TGTGCCAGTACAGGGGAAGCATTCAGGCTTAATTCACCCCTCCACTTT
CDR3aa: CASTGEAFRLNSPLHF

j_gene: TRBJ2-1
d_gene: TRBD1
v_gene: TRBV18
abundance: .
len: 14
CDR3nt: TGTGCCAGCTCACCGGACAGGGAGAACAATGAGCAGTTCTTC
CDR3aa: CASSPDRENNEQFF

j_gene: TRBJ1-1
d_gene: .
v_gene: TRBV7-9
abundance: few
len: 12
CDR3nt: TGTGCCAGCACCTCGCGGCTCCCTGAAGCTTTCTTT
CDR3aa: CASTSRLPEAFF

j_gene: TRBJ2-1
d_gene: TRBD2
v_gene: TRBV4-2
abundance: .
len: 16
CDR3nt: TGTGCCAGCAGCCAAGACACTAGCGGGTTTCTTAATGAGCAGTTCTTC
CDR3aa: CASSQDTSGFLNEQFF

j_gene: TRBJ1-1
d_gene: TRBD1
v_gene: TRBV9
abundance: few
len: 17
CDR3nt: TGTGCCAGCAGCCCAGGTGGGACAGGGGGGTTCGGGACTGAAGCTTTCTTT
CDR3aa: CASSPGGTGGFGTEAFF

j_gene: TRBJ2-7
d_gene: TRBD2
v_gene: TRBV5-1
abundance: .
len: 17
CDR3nt: TGCGCCAGCAGCGAGGGGACTAGCGGGAGTCTTCCCTACGAGCAGTACTTC
CDR3aa: CASSEGTSGSLPYEQYF

j_gene: TRBJ2-5
d_gene: .
v_gene: TRBV30
abundance: .
len: 12
CDR3nt: TGTGCCTGGTCTGCCCAACAGGGTCCCCAGTACTTC
CDR3aa: CAWSAQQGPQYF

j_gene: TRBJ1-1
d_gene: .
v_gene: TRBV7-2
abundance: few
len: 13
CDR3nt: TGTGCCAGCAGAGTACACCCGAACACTGAAGCTTTCTTT
CDR3aa: CASRVHPNTEAFF